Following are 25 T cell receptor beta chains from one sample sequenced in a study of T cells after posttransplantation cyclophosphamide. TCRdb's copy holds only in-frame clones and misses some; the assay was immunoSEQ multiplex PCR. Listed for the sample are fewer than 35,000 clones, none seen a single time. The specimen sequenced was PBMCs. These receptors originate from a woman aged 25 to 39 in good health and a related stem cell transplant donor.

There are many counts of this clone. The J gene is TRBJ1-2, the V gene TRBV6-5; D is undetermined. Per germline, CDR1 MNHEY and CDR2 SVGAGI. The V gene lost 3 bases and the J gene lost 5 bases, with 7 bases spanning the gap. The CDR3 runs to 12 residues. The CDR3 sequence is CASSYLGYGYTF. The DNA of the CDR3 is TGTGCCAGCAGTTATTTAGGGTATGGCTACACCTTC.

The rearrangement uses TRBV9 and TRBJ2-3; the D is unclear. This CDR3 has 17 amino acids. V lost 2 bases to trimming and J lost 0 bases, with 16 bases between them. Germline V CDR1 and CDR2: SGDLS, YYNGEE. The CDR3: CASSVDWASTSTDTQYF. The CDR3 nucleotides read TGTGCCAGCAGCGTGGATTGGGCATCTACTAGCACAGATACGCAGTATTTT.

This clone was counted many times. J is TRBJ2-7 and V is TRBV10-3; maybe TRBD2 (5 bases). The ends were cut back, 3 bases at V and 4 bases at J, with 13 bases in the middle. This CDR3 spans 14 amino acids. The germline gives CDR1 ENHRY, CDR2 SYGVKD. Here the CDR3 reads CAISDGSRGYEQYF. In DNA, the CDR3 is TGTGCCATCAGTGACGGTTCCCGGGGTTACGAGCAGTACTTC.

The rearrangement links TRBV5-5 to TRBJ1-5, with 7 bases identical to TRBD1. This CDR3 has 14 amino acids. Germline CDR1 and CDR2: SGHKS and YYEKEE (reference sequence). The ends lost 7 bases at V and 0 bases at J; junction bases unmatched: 4. In DNA, the CDR3 is TGTGCCAGCGCCGGGACAGCTAGCAATCAGCCCCAGCATTTT. Translated: CASAGTASNQPQHF.

This clone was detected ten times or more. This CDR3 reads CASSPGRGGQETQYF. CDR3 sequence (DNA): TGTGCCAGCAGCCCGGGGAGGGGGGGACAAGAGACCCAGTACTTC. This chain uses TRBV12-3 or TRBV12-4 with TRBJ2-5, with D possibly matching TRBD2 (7 bases). There are 15 residues in the CDR3. The V end lost 6 bases, the J end lost 2 bases, and 16 bases lay between the germline ends.

This clone is classed as medium-sized (0.01 to 0.1%). The chain joins TRBV10-2 to TRBJ1-4; the D gene is possibly TRBD1 (5 bases). There are 16 residues in the CDR3. V lost 5 bases and J lost 10, with 23 bases in between. The germline V gene has CDR1 WSHSY and CDR2 SAAADI. The CDR3 spells CASSLIQVRTGGKLFF. In DNA form, the CDR3 reads TGCGCCAGCAGTCTCATACAGGTCAGGACCGGTGGAAAACTGTTTTTT.

This clone occurred many times. This rearrangement joins TRBV7-2 to TRBJ1-6; perhaps TRBD1 as D (5 bases). Germline CDR1 is SGHTA and CDR2 is FQGNSA. This CDR3 comprises 16 residues. V was pared by 3 bases and J by 6 bases, with 15 bases between. DNA for the CDR3: TGTGCCAGCAGCTTTCATCCCCAGGGAGTTAATTCACCCCTCCACTTT. Translated, it gives CASSFHPQGVNSPLHF.

This clone was recorded at least ten times. The V and J genes are TRBV28 and TRBJ2-7; 9 positions agree with TRBD1. V gave up 4 bases and J gave up 5 bases; unmatched junction bases: 9. The germline gives CDR1 MDHEN, CDR2 SYDVKM. CDR3 length: 15 residues. The CDR3 loop reads CASSSPGTGPNEQYF. The CDR3 DNA reads TGTGCCAGCAGTTCCCCCGGGACAGGGCCGAACGAGCAGTACTTC.

This clone was detected ten times or more. The gene calls are TRBV15 and TRBJ1-3; D perhaps matches TRBD1 (6 bases). Trimming took 9 bases from V and 1 from J, leaving 13 bases between them. Germline CDR1 and CDR2: LNHNV and YYDKDF (reference sequence). This CDR3 spans 14 amino acids. The CDR3 DNA is TGTGCCACGATGGGGGGGGCTTCTGGAAACACCATATATTTT. Translating it yields CATMGGASGNTIYF.

The chain has TRBV11-1 and TRBJ1-1, with unresolved D. CDR1 and CDR2 from the germline V gene are SGHAT and FQDESV (reference sequence). The CDR3 is made up of 13 amino acids. Deletions cut 5 bases from V and 3 bases from J, with 10 bases between. The CDR3 here is CASSPTGYTEAFF. CDR3 DNA: TGTGCCAGCAGCCCCACGGGTTACACTGAAGCTTTCTTT.

This clone appeared many times. The chain uses TRBV6-2 or TRBV6-3 and TRBJ1-1; D remains ambiguous. This CDR3 region has 12 residues. The germline V gene has CDR1 MNHEY and CDR2 SVGEGT. V was pared by 2 bases and J by 4 bases, with 5 bases between. Written as DNA, the CDR3 is TGTGCCAGCAGTTACCCTTCCACTGAAGCTTTCTTT. It yields the protein CASSYPSTEAFF.

This clone was observed at least ten times. V is TRBV4-3 and J is TRBJ2-7; possibly TRBD1 for D (5 bases). The CDR3 runs 15 residues. Trimming removed 0 bases from V and 4 bases from J, with 13 bases in between. Germline lookup yields CDR1 LGHNA and CDR2 YSLEER. Written as DNA, the CDR3 is TGCGCCAGCAGCCAAGATAGAGGCAGGGCGTACGAGCAGTACTTC. Translated, it gives CASSQDRGRAYEQYF.

This clone was seen a handful of times. The chain uses TRBV6-1 and TRBJ1-2; 7 bases align to TRBD1. The CDR3 consists of 15 residues. Germline V gene sequence: CDR1 MNHNS, CDR2 SASEGT. Trimming took 10 bases from V and 5 from J; bases not matched to a gene: 16. This CDR3 is CAIAERGRAHYGYTF. The CDR3 DNA sequence: TGTGCCATCGCAGAGAGGGGGCGGGCGCATTATGGCTACACCTTC.

This clone showed up many times. The chain links TRBV14 to TRBJ2-5; the D is unclear. The germline V gene encodes CDR1 SGHDN and CDR2 FVKESK. V was cut by 3 bases and J by 4 bases, with 18 bases left in between. This CDR3 contains 16 residues. The CDR3 DNA sequence: TGTGCCAGCAGCCAGCTAACCGGCCAAAAGGGAGAGACCCAGTACTTC. Translated, it gives CASSQLTGQKGETQYF.

This clone was seen a few times. This chain connects TRBV4-1 to TRBJ2-7, with 9 bases that match TRBD2. Germline CDR1 reads MGHRA; CDR2 reads YSYEKL. There are 16 residues in the CDR3. The V and J ends lost 3 bases and 3 bases, in that order; junction bases with no gene match: 9. CDR3 loop: CASSHVLTSGGYEQYF. The CDR3, as DNA: TGCGCCAGCAGCCATGTACTGACTAGCGGTGGCTACGAGCAGTACTTC.

Many counts were recorded for this clone. V usage is TRBV6-2 or TRBV6-3 and J usage is TRBJ2-2; 7 bases are shared with TRBD1. V lost 6 bases, J lost 6 bases, and 4 bases stayed unmatched. Germline assignment: CDR1 MNHEY and CDR2 SVGEGT. The CDR3 spans 13 residues. CDR3: CASRSTGPGELFF. CDR3 bases: TGTGCCAGCAGATCGACAGGGCCCGGGGAGCTGTTTTTT.

This chain connects TRBV2 to TRBJ2-3; 9 nucleotides line up with TRBD2. The CDR3 contains 13 residues. Germline-derived CDR1 and CDR2 are SNHLY and FYNNEI. The V gene end was trimmed by 7 bases and the J gene end by 6 bases; junction bases not matched to a gene: 5. In DNA form, the CDR3 reads TGTGCCAGCAACCTAGCGGGGATTGATACGCAGTATTTT. As protein: CASNLAGIDTQYF.

J is TRBJ2-5 and V is TRBV6-5, with D maybe TRBD1 (7 bases). Trimming shortened V by 0 bases and J by 7 bases, and 15 bases separated the two germline ends. CDR3 size: 15 residues. Germline V gene lookup returns CDR1 MNHEY and CDR2 SVGAGI. The CDR3 coding sequence is TGTGCCAGCAGTTACTCGTCCTACAGGGGACTGACCCAGTACTTC. Amino acids: CASSYSSYRGLTQYF.

The chain uses TRBV11-2 and TRBJ1-5, with a weak D call TRBD1 (6 bases). Germline V lookup: CDR1 SGHAT, CDR2 FQNNGV. Trimming left V 4 bases short and J 6 bases short, with 25 bases between. CDR3 size: 18 residues. The CDR3 region is CASSSREGGDTFVQPQHF. CDR3 DNA: TGTGCCAGCAGCTCCCGAGAGGGGGGGGACACCTTCGTTCAGCCCCAGCATTTT.

This clone occurred many times. Compared with germline, one end of the junction differs, possibly owing to a read error. This chain uses TRBV4-1 with TRBJ2-5; TRBD1 is a possible D gene (6 bases). This CDR3 region has 15 residues. Germline CDR1 MGHRA, CDR2 YSYEKL. CDR3 in amino acids: CTSTKGHLKQETQYF. The CDR3 DNA is TGCACCAGCACCAAGGGACACCTCAAACAAGAGACCCAGTACTTC.

This clone has a count of ten or more. The chain has TRBV6-1 and TRBJ2-4; 11 positions agree with TRBD2. Germline CDR1 MNHNS, CDR2 SASEGT. Trimming took 1 base from V and 7 from J; bases not matched to a gene: 6. The CDR3 length is 16 residues. This chain's CDR3 is CASSEVISGGGNIQYF. CDR3 DNA: TGTGCCAGCAGTGAAGTGATTAGCGGGGGGGGGAACATTCAGTACTTC.

This clone was recorded many times. The J gene is TRBJ2-7, the V gene TRBV12-3 or TRBV12-4; D gene ambiguous. V was cut by 2 bases and J by 4 bases, with 6 bases left in between. This CDR3 is built from 12 residues. Written as DNA, the CDR3 is TGTGCCAGCAGTTTATCATTTTACGAGCAGTACTTC. Protein product: CASSLSFYEQYF.

The table lists this clone with many counts. This chain connects TRBV6-6 to TRBJ1-5, with 7 bases lining up with TRBD1. The CDR3 runs 16 residues. Germline CDR1 is MNHNY and CDR2 is SVGAGI (reference sequence). After removal of 7 bases from V and 6 bases from J, the junction contained 15 bases not matched to a gene. The CDR3 nucleotides read TGTGCCAGCACACTAAAGGCTACAGGGGTTGGTCAGCCCCAGCATTTT. Its translation is CASTLKATGVGQPQHF.

This clone was observed many times. This sequence joins TRBV9 and TRBJ1-3; D remains unclear. V lost 4 bases to trimming and J lost 0 bases, with 11 bases between them. The CDR3 covers 15 residues. From germline, CDR1 is SGDLS and CDR2 YYNGEE. For the CDR3, the DNA is TGTGCCAGCAGCCCCCAAAAGGTCTCTGGAAACACCATATATTTT. It is translated as CASSPQKVSGNTIYF.

Ten or more counts support this clone. The genes are TRBV30 and TRBJ1-3; D is unresolved. CDR1 and CDR2 from the germline V gene are GTSNPN and SVGIG (reference sequence). V gave up 7 bases and J gave up 0 bases, with 7 bases separating them. This CDR3 contains 12 residues. In nucleotides, the CDR3 is TGTGCCTCACCACACTCTGGAAACACCATATATTTT. This sequence encodes CASPHSGNTIYF.